The 13 T cell receptor beta chains listed next were all sequenced from one sample in a study of blood T cell repertoires in COVID-19 (TCRdb year 2020). Library construction relied on the immunoSEQ multiplex PCR assay. The table was pulled from immuneACCESS by TCRdb, which kept in-frame rearrangements only. Such tables lose some clones; where checked, under half of the loss comes from unresolved V genes, and the rest has no known cause. The sample table lists roughly 200,000 clones, roughly nine tenths of them with a count of one. The ten largest account for 1.5% to 2% of the sample. Sequencing used peripheral blood. Receptors were obtained from a man between 65 and 79 years old with acute or convalescent COVID-19.

V gene TRBV28 combines with J gene TRBJ1-2; D unresolved. V was trimmed by 4 bases and J by 8 bases, leaving 5 bases between them. The germline V gene has CDR1 MDHEN and CDR2 SYDVKM. The CDR3 totals 10 residues. CDR3 sequence: CASSSLGYTF. CDR3 DNA: TGTGCCAGCAGTTCACTCGGCTACACCTTC.

This rearrangement joins TRBV2 to TRBJ2-1, with 9 bases aligning to TRBD2. Germline CDR1 and CDR2: SNHLY and FYNNEI. V shed 5 bases, J shed 2 bases, and the junction held 4 bases outside the gene matches. This CDR3 has 15 residues. CDR3 nucleotides: TGTGCCAGCAGTCTAGCGGGACCGGCCTACAATGAGCAGTTCTTC. This translates into CASSLAGPAYNEQFF.

The chain uses TRBV7-9 and TRBJ1-3; 7 nucleotides agree with TRBD1. J was trimmed by 3 bases and V by 6 bases; bases with no gene match: 5. Looked up from germline, CDR1 is SEHNR and CDR2 is FQNEAQ (reference sequence). This CDR3 is 14 amino acids long. CDR3 loop: CASRLGGGGNTIYF. CDR3 DNA: TGTGCCAGCAGACTAGGGGGCGGTGGAAACACCATATATTTT.

The chain couples TRBV7-6 to TRBJ2-5, with TRBD1 matching over 7 bases. Per the germline V gene, CDR1 is SGHVS and CDR2 is FNYEAQ. The CDR3 runs 16 residues. The junction had 9 bases not matched to a gene; V was cut back by 4 bases and J by 1 base. CDR3 sequence: CASSSTGQDFQETQYF. The CDR3 DNA follows: TGTGCCAGCAGCTCAACCGGACAGGACTTCCAAGAGACCCAGTACTTC.

This chain links TRBV27 with TRBJ2-2, with 11 bases identical to TRBD2. Germline lookup yields CDR1 MNHEY and CDR2 SMNVEV (reference sequence). V shed 5 bases, J shed 4 bases, and the junction held 3 bases outside the gene matches. This CDR3 comprises 15 residues. In nucleotides, the CDR3 is TGTGCCAGCAGTCCGGGACTAGCGGTCACCGGGGAGCTGTTTTTT. Its protein is CASSPGLAVTGELFF.

The J gene is TRBJ1-1, the V gene TRBV7-8, with TRBD1 as a possible D gene (5 bases). V was shortened by 4 bases and J by 1 base, with 7 bases between the two germline ends. CDR1 SGHVS and CDR2 FQNEAQ come from the germline V gene. The CDR3 covers 13 residues. The CDR3 nucleotides read TGTGCCAGCAGCTCTGACAGGAACACTGAAGCTTTCTTT. Its translation is CASSSDRNTEAFF.

The chain joins TRBV19 to TRBJ2-2, with 10 bases aligning to TRBD1. This CDR3 region has 14 residues. Germline CDR1 and CDR2: LNHDA and SQIVND (reference sequence). The ends lost 8 bases at V and 4 bases at J; junction bases unmatched: 4. The CDR3 DNA sequence: TGTGCCAGTGCCGGGACAGGGGTCACCGGGGAGCTGTTTTTT. Translation gives CASAGTGVTGELFF.

This clone showed up just once. This rearrangement joins TRBV19 to TRBJ1-1; 7 nucleotides line up with TRBD1. Germline loops: CDR1 LNHDA, CDR2 SQIVND (reference sequence). V was clipped by 3 bases and J by 4 bases; unmatched bases: 11. The CDR3 consists of 16 residues. The CDR3 reads CASSMLQGPRSTEAFF. Here the CDR3 DNA reads TGTGCCAGTAGTATGTTACAGGGGCCCCGGTCCACTGAAGCTTTCTTT.

The chain has TRBV5-1 and TRBJ2-7, with TRBD1 matching over 10 bases. The CDR3 totals 16 residues. Unmatched junction bases numbered 11, after V lost 3 bases and J lost 5 bases. Looked up from germline, CDR1 is SGHRS and CDR2 is YFSETQ. CDR3 in amino acids: CASSSGTGAGGHEQYF. As DNA, the CDR3 is TGCGCCAGCAGCTCCGGGACAGGGGCCGGTGGGCACGAGCAGTACTTC.

The V gene is TRBV10-2, the J gene TRBJ2-7, with a weak D call TRBD2 (6 bases). V gave up 0 bases and J gave up 1 base, with 10 bases separating them. Germline V gives CDR1 WSHSY, CDR2 SAAADI. This CDR3 comprises 15 residues. CDR3 bases: TGCGCCAGCAGTGAGTCGGCGGGGTTATCCTACGAGCAGTACTTC. This gives the protein CASSESAGLSYEQYF.

Concerning this clone: Other nucleotide sequences in the sample specify the same CDR3. The chain links TRBV28 to TRBJ2-7, with TRBD2 matching over 11 bases. The CDR3 runs to 15 residues. Germline V lookup: CDR1 MDHEN, CDR2 SYDVKM. Trimming cost V 6 bases and J 0 bases; bases outside gene matches: 4. The CDR3 DNA reads TGTGCCAGCAGCCTTACTAGCGGGAGCTCCTACGAGCAGTACTTC. Residues: CASSLTSGSSYEQYF.

This chain uses TRBV18 with TRBJ2-5, with 8 bases aligning to TRBD1. Germline CDR1 KGHSH, CDR2 LQKENI. The CDR3 loop spans 15 amino acids. V shed 3 bases and J 2 bases; nucleotides not matched to a gene: 5. The CDR3 coding sequence is TGTGCCAGCTCACCGACAGGGGTTAATCAAGAGACCCAGTACTTC. It specifies CASSPTGVNQETQYF.

The rearrangement joins TRBV7-9 to TRBJ1-1; 10 bases align to TRBD1. V lost 3 bases and J lost 6; bases outside the gene matches: 7. The germline CDR1 and CDR2 sequences are SEHNR and FQNEAQ (reference sequence). This CDR3 has 15 residues. For the CDR3, the DNA is TGTGCCAGCAGCTTTCTACCTGGGACAGGGGCTGAAGCTTTCTTT. It encodes CASSFLPGTGAEAFF.